The present T cell receptor (beta chain) was sequenced within a study of metastatic and nonmetastatic thyroid tumors. Study overall: Comparative analysis of repertoires was undertaken across blood and tumor or nodule tissue obtained from malignant and benign thyroid patients. Notes on the study in general: Significantly higher TCR beta diversity was reportedly seen in malignant thyroid tumors than benign nodules, in blood and tumor.

Ten or more counts support this clone. Antigen unknown. The ends lost 4 bases at V and 5 bases at J; junction bases unmatched: 14. The CDR3 is 18 residues long. Looked up from germline, CDR1 is MNHNS and CDR2 is SASEGT. All patients were untreated before thyroid surgery. Original analysis: Using the CDR3 differences seen across clinicopathological groups, the authors built a distant-metastasis classifier for papillary thyroid cancer, which was meant to discriminate distant-metastatic patients. TCRdb re-called the PCR reads via MiXCR. TCRdb's processing, not the authors', yielded these V and J calls. Among under 30,000 clones, around 15% were seen once, and the ten largest hold 15% to 19%.

Material for sequencing was blood. This clonotype originated in a male donor with papillary thyroid cancer or a benign thyroid nodule (not recorded which). Some clones in this sample may be carry-over from other donors' samples. The chain couples TRBV6-1 to TRBJ2-3, with 11 positions matching TRBD2. The CDR3 sequence is CASSGLAGSHSQGDTQYF. CDR3 bases: TGTGCCAGCAGTGGACTAGCGGGGTCGCACTCGCAAGGAGATACGCAGTATTTT.